This T cell receptor (beta chain) appears in the sequencing data of a study of vaccination and CD4 T cells after COVID-19. Turning to the study itself: Nasal swab PCR showed SARS-CoV-2 in convalescent patients, under 10 with mild and one with severe disease. Investigators stimulated cells with overlapping spike peptides drawn from SARS-CoV-2, HCoV-NL63, HCoV-OC43 and HCoV-229E. Collection of post-COVID samples occurred a median approximately 97 days after diagnosis, spanning a range of 35 to 161. Study-wide findings and caveats: Median SARS-CoV-2-reactive clonotype numbers rose nonsignificantly, 21 to 38.

Per the germline V gene, CDR1 is SGHRS and CDR2 is YFSETQ. There are 14 residues in the CDR3. Trimming removed 4 bases from V and 3 bases from J, with 13 bases in between. The treatment: 10-day PBMC culture with coronavirus spike peptide pools or control peptides (ViraFEST assay). Remarks on this clonotype: What it recognizes is unknown.

The Oncomine TCR Beta short-read assay was what sequenced the DNA obtained from cultured CD4+ T cells. MiXCR was run by TCRdb on the PCR reads, yielding one entry per CDR3 protein. The sample holds around 8,000 distinct CDR3 sequences, 65% to 75% seen once. The receptor's source is a human donor with COVID-19. The rearrangement uses TRBV5-1 and TRBJ1-1; no clear D gene. Sequenced here: cultured CD4+ T cells from blood, sampled after SARS-CoV-2 vaccination. The CDR3 here is CASSLRGGDTEAFF. The CDR3 DNA reads as TGCGCCAGCAGCCTCCGGGGTGGGGACACTGAAGCTTTCTTT.